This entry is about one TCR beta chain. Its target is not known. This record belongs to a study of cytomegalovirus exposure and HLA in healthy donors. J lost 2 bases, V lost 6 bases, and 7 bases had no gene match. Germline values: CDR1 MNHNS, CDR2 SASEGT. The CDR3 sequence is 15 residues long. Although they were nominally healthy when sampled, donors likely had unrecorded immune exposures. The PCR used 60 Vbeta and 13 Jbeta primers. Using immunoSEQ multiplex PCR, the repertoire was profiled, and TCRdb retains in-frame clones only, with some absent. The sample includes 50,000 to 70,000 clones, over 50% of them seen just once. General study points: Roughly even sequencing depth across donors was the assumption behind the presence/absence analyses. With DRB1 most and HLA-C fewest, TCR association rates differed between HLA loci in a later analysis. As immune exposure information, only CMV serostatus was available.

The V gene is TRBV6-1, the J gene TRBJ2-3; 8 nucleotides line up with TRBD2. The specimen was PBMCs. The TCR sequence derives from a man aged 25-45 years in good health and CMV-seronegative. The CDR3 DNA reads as TGTGCCAGCAGCCCCCGGGGGGGCCTCACAGATACGCAGTATTTT. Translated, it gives CASSPRGGLTDTQYF.